A selection of T cell receptor beta chains follows, all from one sample in a study of OX40 agonist ivuxolimab in advanced cancers. The assay was immunoSEQ multiplex PCR, and TCRdb's table has in-frame clones only and misses some. The profile shows tens of thousands of clones, roughly 85% of them singletons. The starting material was CD4+ or CD8+ T cells sorted from blood, obtained in a trial of the OX40 agonist ivuxolimab. These receptors were collected from an adult with an advanced solid tumor such as melanoma, head and neck, liver or kidney cancer. CDR3s include the opening cysteine and the closing phenylalanine or tryptophan. D genes are given only for firm matches. Only some rows state a clone size, as once, few, many or a class for expanded clones.

v_call: TRBV27; clone_size: .; j_call: TRBJ1-6; d_call: .; cdr3_aa: CASSFGYNSPLHF; cdr3_nt: TGTGCCAGCAGTTTCGGGTATAATTCACCCCTCCACTTT
v_call: TRBV29-1; clone_size: once; j_call: TRBJ2-1; d_call: TRBD2; cdr3_aa: CSVRRGGSYNEQFF; cdr3_nt: TGCAGCGTTCGGCGGGGGGGCTCCTACAATGAGCAGTTCTTC
v_call: TRBV5-1; clone_size: .; j_call: TRBJ2-2; d_call: .; cdr3_aa: CASSYPAETGELFF; cdr3_nt: TGCGCCAGCAGCTACCCAGCCGAAACCGGGGAGCTGTTTTTT
v_call: TRBV11-1; clone_size: .; j_call: TRBJ2-3; d_call: .; cdr3_aa: CASSLAPQGRADTQYF; cdr3_nt: TGTGCCAGCAGCTTAGCCCCGCAGGGGAGGGCAGATACGCAGTATTTT
v_call: TRBV12-5; clone_size: .; j_call: TRBJ2-3; d_call: .; cdr3_aa: CASGSGSYSPSGTQYF; cdr3_nt: TGTGCTAGTGGTTCTGGGTCCTACTCTCCTTCGGGTACGCAGTATTTT
v_call: TRBV6-1; clone_size: .; j_call: TRBJ1-1; d_call: TRBD1; cdr3_aa: CASSGRTGGTEAFF; cdr3_nt: TGTGCCAGCAGTGGCCGAACAGGGGGAACTGAAGCTTTCTTT
v_call: TRBV28; clone_size: .; j_call: TRBJ2-3; d_call: TRBD2; cdr3_aa: CATQSAGAKDTQYF; cdr3_nt: TGTGCCACCCAGTCAGCGGGAGCAAAAGATACGCAGTATTTT
v_call: TRBV5-1; clone_size: .; j_call: TRBJ1-6; d_call: .; cdr3_aa: CASSLDGREDSPLHF; cdr3_nt: TGCGCCAGCAGCTTGGACGGCAGGGAGGATTCACCCCTCCACTTT
v_call: TRBV29-1; clone_size: .; j_call: TRBJ2-4; d_call: .; cdr3_aa: CSVLIGNLAKNIQYF; cdr3_nt: TGCAGCGTTCTGATCGGCAACCTAGCCAAAAACATTCAGTACTTC
v_call: TRBV19; clone_size: medium-sized; j_call: TRBJ1-1; d_call: TRBD1; cdr3_aa: CASSTSGQGKVGTEAFF; cdr3_nt: TGTGCCAGTAGTACCTCGGGACAGGGGAAGGTGGGGACTGAAGCTTTCTTT
v_call: TRBV2; clone_size: few; j_call: TRBJ1-5; d_call: .; cdr3_aa: CASSERGGNQPQHF; cdr3_nt: TGTGCCAGCAGTGAACGGGGAGGTAATCAGCCCCAGCATTTT
v_call: TRBV15; clone_size: .; j_call: TRBJ1-2; d_call: .; cdr3_aa: CATSRDRSDPISNYGYTF; cdr3_nt: TGTGCCACCAGCAGAGACCGTAGTGATCCTATCTCTAACTATGGCTACACCTTC
v_call: TRBV7-9; clone_size: .; j_call: TRBJ2-1; d_call: .; cdr3_aa: CASSLREEQFF; cdr3_nt: TGTGCCAGCAGCTTAAGAGAGGAGCAGTTCTTC
v_call: TRBV5-5; clone_size: .; j_call: TRBJ1-2; d_call: .; cdr3_aa: CASSSGGGTNYGYTF; cdr3_nt: TGTGCCAGCAGCTCCGGGGGAGGGACTAACTATGGCTACACCTTC
v_call: TRBV27; clone_size: few; j_call: TRBJ2-1; d_call: TRBD2; cdr3_aa: CASSLGLAGPNEQFF; cdr3_nt: TGTGCCAGCAGTTTAGGACTAGCGGGACCCAATGAGCAGTTCTTC
v_call: TRBV2; clone_size: .; j_call: TRBJ2-5; d_call: TRBD1; cdr3_aa: CASSDDRGDQETQYF; cdr3_nt: TGTGCCAGCAGTGATGACAGGGGGGACCAAGAGACCCAGTACTTC
v_call: TRBV19; clone_size: .; j_call: TRBJ1-5; d_call: .; cdr3_aa: CASSVGNLEGRPQHF; cdr3_nt: TGTGCCAGTAGTGTCGGGAACCTCGAAGGGCGGCCCCAGCATTTT
v_call: TRBV6-1; clone_size: .; j_call: TRBJ2-1; d_call: .; cdr3_aa: CASKVRWYNEQFF; cdr3_nt: TGTGCCAGCAAGGTTAGATGGTACAATGAGCAGTTCTTC
v_call: TRBV19; clone_size: .; j_call: TRBJ2-3; d_call: .; cdr3_aa: CASSPQRDTQYF; cdr3_nt: TGTGCCAGTAGTCCCCAGAGGGATACGCAGTATTTT
v_call: TRBV9; clone_size: once; j_call: TRBJ2-7; d_call: TRBD1; cdr3_aa: CASSSGTGGNEQYF; cdr3_nt: TGTGCCAGCAGCTCTGGGACAGGGGGCAACGAGCAGTACTTC